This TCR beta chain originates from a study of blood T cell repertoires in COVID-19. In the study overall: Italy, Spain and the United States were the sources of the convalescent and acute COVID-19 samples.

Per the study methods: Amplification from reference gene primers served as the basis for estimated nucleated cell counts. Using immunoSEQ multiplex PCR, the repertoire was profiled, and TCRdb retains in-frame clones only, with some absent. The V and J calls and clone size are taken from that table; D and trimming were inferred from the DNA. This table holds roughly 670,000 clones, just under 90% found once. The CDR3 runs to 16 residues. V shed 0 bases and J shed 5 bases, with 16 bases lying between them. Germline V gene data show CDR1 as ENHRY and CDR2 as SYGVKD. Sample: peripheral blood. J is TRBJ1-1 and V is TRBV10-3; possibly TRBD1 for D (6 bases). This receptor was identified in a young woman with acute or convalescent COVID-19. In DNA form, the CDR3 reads TGTGCCATCAGTGAGTCCTCCAGGGGAGTTAGGACTGAAGCTTTCTTT. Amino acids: CAISESSRGVRTEAFF.